This T cell receptor (beta chain) was documented in a study of beta chain features in type 1 diabetes. On this clone itself: Its antigen is not known.

V was shortened by 0 bases and J by 5 bases, with 16 bases between the two germline ends. CDR1 and CDR2 (germline): SGHVS, FQNEAQ. The length of the CDR3 is 16 residues. Study-level findings and limits: Using cDNA template may skew counts toward highly expressing activated cells. In every one of the four CD4+ subsets, TCRB CDR3s were moderately but significantly shorter in Type 1 diabetes patients.

Isolated RNA was reverse transcribed in full, so expressed TCRB transcripts were sequenced. Average reads for naive, central memory and regulatory T cell samples were several million. Sequencing was performed with immunoSEQ multiplex PCR; in TCRdb, only in-frame clones are kept and a portion is missing. Of hundreds of thousands of clones listed, roughly 12% are singletons. Sequences were obtained from naive CD4+ T cells from blood. The receptor's source is a young man with type 1 diabetes. This chain links TRBV7-8 with TRBJ2-5, with D perhaps TRBD1 or TRBD2 (5 bases each). DNA of the CDR3: TGTGCCAGCAGCTTAGCGCGGCAGGGTGGGAGCGAGACCCAGTACTTC. As protein: CASSLARQGGSETQYF.